The 15 T cell receptor beta chains given below trace back to one sample, sequenced in a study of cytomegalovirus exposure and HLA in healthy donors. Clones were sequenced by immunoSEQ multiplex PCR, and TCRdb holds only the in-frame ones, with some missing. The table records fewer than 400,000 clones, roughly 90% of them present only once. What was sequenced was PBMCs. The receptors shown here come from a woman in her late teens or twenties in good health and CMV-seronegative.

The CDR3 DNA reads as TGCGCCAGCAGCCCTGGACTAGCGGGATCTCAAGCCGACTACGAGCAGTACTTC. Its translation is CASSPGLAGSQADYEQYF. The rearrangement links TRBV5-1 to TRBJ2-7, with 12 bases identical to TRBD2. CDR3 size: 18 residues. The V gene's germline CDR1 is SGHRS and CDR2 YFSETQ. After removal of 4 bases from V and 3 bases from J, the junction contained 14 bases not matched to a gene.

This clone appeared a few times. V is TRBV6-5 and J is TRBJ1-5; D gene uncertain. V lost 7 bases and J lost 6, with 10 bases in between. The germline CDR1 and CDR2 sequences are MNHEY and SVGAGI. The CDR3 sequence is 12 residues long. CDR3 DNA: TGTGCCAGCACCAACCCGGGTCAGCCCCAGCATTTT. This translates into CASTNPGQPQHF.

The chain couples TRBV19 to TRBJ2-7; D gene ambiguous. The CDR3 has 15 residues. Deletions cut 3 bases from V and 2 bases from J, with 14 bases between. The V gene's germline CDR1 is LNHDA and CDR2 SQIVND (reference sequence). CDR3 in DNA: TGTGCCAGTAGTATCTCCGCTAAATTACCCTACGAGCAGTACTTC. This encodes CASSISAKLPYEQYF.

The J gene is TRBJ2-2, the V gene TRBV5-1; 11 bases match TRBD2. Germline V gene lookup returns CDR1 SGHRS and CDR2 YFSETQ. The CDR3 has 17 residues. V trimming: 4 bases; J trimming: 6 bases; junction bases outside the gene matches: 11. The CDR3 spells CASSPELAGVVPGELFF. DNA of the CDR3: TGCGCCAGCAGCCCTGAACTAGCGGGAGTCGTCCCCGGGGAGCTGTTTTTT.

The V gene is TRBV5-1, the J gene TRBJ2-5; D not resolved. This CDR3 has 14 residues. V lost 4 bases to trimming and J lost 1 base, with 11 bases between them. The germline CDR1 and CDR2 sequences are SGHRS and YFSETQ. CDR3 nucleotides: TGCGCCAGCAGCATTAGCCGTATCCAAGAGACCCAGTACTTC. It yields the protein CASSISRIQETQYF.

The gene calls are TRBV5-1 and TRBJ1-2; D possibly corresponds to TRBD1 (5 bases). CDR3 length: 16 amino acids. Germline assignment: CDR1 SGHRS and CDR2 YFSETQ. V lost 0 bases to trimming and J lost 6 bases, with 18 bases between them. This CDR3 is CASSLEKFQGSHGYTF. In DNA form, the CDR3 reads TGCGCCAGCAGCTTGGAAAAATTCCAGGGTTCACATGGCTACACCTTC.

As for this clone: The identical CDR3 is also encoded by other nucleotide sequences in the sample. This chain joins TRBV27 and TRBJ2-3; TRBD2 aligns across 11 bases. This CDR3 contains 15 residues. Germline assignment: CDR1 MNHEY and CDR2 SMNVEV (reference sequence). J lost 1 base, V lost 6 bases, and 3 bases had no gene match. The CDR3 nucleotides are TGTGCCAGCAGCTCGGGACTAGCGGGCACAGATACGCAGTATTTT. Translation gives CASSSGLAGTDTQYF.

The CDR3 here is CSVARGPTYEQYF. In nucleotides, the CDR3 is TGCAGCGTTGCGAGAGGTCCAACCTACGAGCAGTACTTC. The J gene is TRBJ2-7, the V gene TRBV29-1; no reliable D call. Trimming removed 4 bases at V and 2 bases at J, with 12 bases between. Looked up from germline, CDR1 is SQVTM and CDR2 is ANQGSEA. CDR3 length: 13 amino acids.

The chain couples TRBV7-8 to TRBJ1-1; 7 bases agree with TRBD1. The CDR3 consists of 16 residues. V shed 2 bases and J 1 base; nucleotides not matched to a gene: 7. Germline CDR1 is SGHVS and CDR2 is FQNEAQ. CDR3 in DNA: TGTGCCAGCAGCTTAATTCGGAGACAGGGGAACACTGAAGCTTTCTTT. Translation: CASSLIRRQGNTEAFF.

This sequence joins TRBV7-2 and TRBJ1-2, with a tentative D call TRBD1 (5 bases). Trimming took off 0 bases at V and 4 bases at J, with 12 bases between the two ends. Germline assignment: CDR1 SGHTA and CDR2 FQGNSA. This CDR3 region has 15 residues. The CDR3 DNA reads as TGTGCCAGCAGCTTAGCGCTGGGGCGCGGCTATGGCTACACCTTC. It encodes CASSLALGRGYGYTF.

This chain joins TRBV5-1 and TRBJ2-1, with 8 bases aligning to TRBD2. Losses at the gene ends were 1 base for V and 4 bases for J; bases not matched to a gene: 7. This CDR3 is 16 amino acids long. Germline V gene sequence: CDR1 SGHRS, CDR2 YFSETQ. The CDR3 reads CASSLIWREDYNEQFF. CDR3 in DNA: TGCGCCAGCAGCTTGATATGGCGGGAGGATTACAATGAGCAGTTCTTC.

The chain couples TRBV6-5 to TRBJ2-7, with 12 bases matching TRBD1. Germline V gene data show CDR1 as MNHEY and CDR2 as SVGAGI. The CDR3 extends over 15 amino acids. V lost 2 bases and J lost 5; bases outside the gene matches: 4. CDR3 residues: CASSYLGQGANEQYF. CDR3 in DNA: TGTGCCAGCAGTTACCTGGGACAGGGGGCCAACGAGCAGTACTTC.

The CDR3 protein is CASSKLRGYNEQFF. The CDR3, as DNA: TGTGCCAGCAGCAAACTGCGGGGCTACAATGAGCAGTTCTTC. This chain links TRBV21-1 with TRBJ2-1; TRBD2 is the table's D call, not checked against the DNA. TRBV21-1 is designated a pseudogene. The CDR3 contains 14 residues.

The genes are TRBV6-5 and TRBJ2-7; maybe TRBD2 (6 bases). With 10 bases removed from V and 7 bases from J, the gap between germline ends came to 20 bases. CDR1 and CDR2 from the germline V gene are MNHEY and SVGAGI. There are 13 residues in the CDR3. CDR3: CAIRRVPSGEQYF. In DNA, the CDR3 is TGTGCCATACGGAGGGTACCGTCGGGGGAGCAGTACTTC.

To note about this clone: This CDR3 is also generated by other DNA sequences in the sample. The CDR3 protein is CASSLDGGPGANVLTF. Here the CDR3 DNA reads TGCGCCAGCAGCTTGGATGGGGGCCCTGGGGCCAACGTCCTGACTTTC. This chain uses TRBV5-1 with TRBJ2-6; TRBD1 is a possible D gene (6 bases). Germline V lookup: CDR1 SGHRS, CDR2 YFSETQ. The CDR3 is made up of 16 amino acids. Trimming removed 0 bases at V and 2 bases at J, with 9 bases between.